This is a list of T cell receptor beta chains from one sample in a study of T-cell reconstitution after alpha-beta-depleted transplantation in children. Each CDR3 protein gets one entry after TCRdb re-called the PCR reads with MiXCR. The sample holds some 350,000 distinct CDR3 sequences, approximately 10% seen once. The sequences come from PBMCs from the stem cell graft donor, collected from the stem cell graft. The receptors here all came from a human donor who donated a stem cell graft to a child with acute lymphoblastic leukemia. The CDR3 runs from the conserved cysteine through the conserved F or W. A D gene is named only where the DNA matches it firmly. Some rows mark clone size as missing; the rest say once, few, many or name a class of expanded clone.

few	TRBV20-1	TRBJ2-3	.	CSARGTTSTDTQYF	TGCAGTGCTCGCGGGACCACTAGCACAGATACGCAGTATTTT
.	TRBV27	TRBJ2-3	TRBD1	CASSQGALDTQYF	TGTGCCAGCAGCCAGGGGGCGTTAGATACGCAGTATTTT
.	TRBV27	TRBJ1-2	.	CASSLSAQEFSYYGYTF	TGTGCCAGCAGTTTATCAGCTCAGGAATTTAGTTACTATGGCTACACCTTC
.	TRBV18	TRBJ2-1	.	CASSSGDSYNEQFF	TGTGCCAGCTCAAGTGGGGACTCCTACAATGAGCAGTTCTTC
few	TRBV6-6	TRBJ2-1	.	CASSQTFMGEQFF	TGTGCCAGCAGCCAGACCTTTATGGGCGAGCAGTTCTTC
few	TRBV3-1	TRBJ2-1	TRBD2	CASSQDPTGTRAYNEQFF	TGTGCCAGCAGCCAAGATCCCACCGGGACTAGGGCTTACAATGAGCAGTTCTTC
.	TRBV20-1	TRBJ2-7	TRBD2	CSARGTGLVLYEQYF	TGCAGTGCTAGGGGTACGGGACTAGTGTTGTACGAGCAGTACTTC
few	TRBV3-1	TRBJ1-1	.	CASSQWGAGDTEAFF	TGTGCCAGCAGCCAGTGGGGTGCGGGGGACACTGAAGCTTTCTTT
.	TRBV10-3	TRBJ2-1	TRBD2	CAISDRGLAGPNEQFF	TGTGCCATCAGTGACCGGGGACTAGCGGGACCCAATGAGCAGTTCTTC
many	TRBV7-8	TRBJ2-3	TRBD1	CASIHTGTARTDTQYF	TGTGCCAGCATCCACACCGGGACAGCCCGCACAGATACGCAGTATTTT
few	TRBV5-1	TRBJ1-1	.	CASSLTGTMNTEAFF	TGCGCCAGCAGCTTGACAGGGACCATGAACACTGAAGCTTTCTTT
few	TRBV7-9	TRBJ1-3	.	CASSQPADGNTIYF	TGTGCCAGCAGCCAACCAGCTGATGGAAACACCATATATTTT
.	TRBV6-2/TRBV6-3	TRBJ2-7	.	CASSYRPGRSSSYEQYF	TGTGCCAGCAGTTACCGACCGGGACGATCGAGCTCCTATGAGCAGTACTTC
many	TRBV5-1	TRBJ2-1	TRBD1	CASSLGTGGNEQFF	TGCGCCAGCAGCTTAGGGACAGGGGGCAATGAGCAGTTCTTC
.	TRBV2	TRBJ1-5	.	CTSCLRAFGTVSNQPQHF	TGTACCAGCTGCCTAAGGGCTTTTGGTACAGTTAGCAATCAGCCCCAGCATTTT
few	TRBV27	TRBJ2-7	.	CASSSWTDYYEQYF	TGTGCCAGCAGTTCCTGGACAGATTACTACGAGCAGTACTTC
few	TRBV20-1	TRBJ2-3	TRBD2	CSADLAGATDTQYF	TGCAGTGCCGACCTAGCGGGAGCTACAGATACGCAGTATTTT
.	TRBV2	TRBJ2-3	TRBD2	CATPVRSGLAFTDTQYF	TGTGCCACCCCTGTCCGCTCGGGACTAGCTTTCACAGATACGCAGTATTTT
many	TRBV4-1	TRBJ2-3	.	CASSQGPSGYTDTQYF	TGCGCCAGCAGCCAAGGGCCCAGCGGGTACACAGATACGCAGTATTTT
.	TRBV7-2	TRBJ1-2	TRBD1	CASSPRQGDGYTF	TGTGCCAGCAGCCCCCGACAGGGGGACGGCTACACCTTC
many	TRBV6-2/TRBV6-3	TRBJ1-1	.	CASSYSRVYTEAFF	TGTGCCAGCAGTTACTCCAGGGTTTACACTGAAGCTTTCTTT
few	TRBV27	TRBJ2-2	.	CASSPPHRIGAGELFF	TGTGCCAGCAGTCCCCCTCACAGGATCGGAGCCGGGGAGCTGTTTTTT
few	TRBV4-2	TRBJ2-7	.	CASSHRLDFYEQYF	TGTGCCAGCAGCCATCGGCTGGACTTCTACGAGCAGTACTTC